Reported below is one T cell receptor beta chain. The CDR3 has 15 residues. CDR1 and CDR2 (germline): MNHEY, SVGAGI. The ends lost 2 bases at V and 11 bases at J; junction bases unmatched: 11. The sample originates from a study of blood T cell repertoires in COVID-19. The overall study: Samples came from the United States, Italy and Spain, spanning acute and convalescent COVID-19. From T cells, B-cell-depleted T cells, or PBMCs came the material, which was cDNA or gDNA.

The data were produced by immunoSEQ multiplex PCR, yet TCRdb's version contains in-frame clones alone and is incomplete. The data show 300,000 or so clones, with 85% to 90% seen just once and roughly 10% held by the top ten. The sequenced sample consisted of PBMCs or T cells enriched from blood (not recorded which). The origin of this receptor is a woman younger than 30 who had recovered from COVID-19. The chain combines TRBV6-5 with TRBJ2-1, with 8 bases fitting TRBD1. The CDR3 is CASSYDRGTGEQQFF. The CDR3 nucleotides read TGTGCCAGCAGTTACGATCGCGGGACAGGAGAACAGCAGTTCTTC.